This TCR beta chain was captured in a study of blood T cell repertoires in COVID-19. The wider study: From the United States, Italy and Spain came samples of acute and convalescent COVID-19. Sources were T cells, B-cell-depleted T cells, or PBMCs; the material itself was cDNA or gDNA.

Authors' methods: Counts of nucleated cells, estimated from reference gene primer amplification, were obtained. Only in-frame clones appear in the TCRdb table, and some are missing; sequencing was by immunoSEQ multiplex PCR. The DNA gave D and trimming, while V, J and clone size come from that table. Of about 76,000 clones listed, approximately 81% are singletons. Germline loops: CDR1 KGHDR, CDR2 SFDVKD. The CDR3 runs to 13 residues. The V and J ends lost 3 bases and 6 bases respectively, with 10 bases between them. The V gene is TRBV24-1, the J gene TRBJ1-1, with D perhaps TRBD1 (5 bases). This clonotype originated in a woman aged 55-70 years with acute or convalescent COVID-19. Sequenced: peripheral blood. This CDR3 reads CATSDGQGSEAFF. CDR3 in DNA: TGTGCCACCAGTGATGGGCAGGGATCTGAAGCTTTCTTT.